This is a list of T cell receptor beta chains from one sample in a study of HIV-infected patients and healthy controls. From the 5' RACE reads, TCRdb called clonotypes with MiXCR, one entry per CDR3 protein. The data show 12,000 to 15,000 distinct CDR3 sequences, about 10% seen once. Sequenced input: blood. The receptors originated from an adult in good health. CDR3s include the opening cysteine and the closing phenylalanine or tryptophan. D genes are given only for firm matches. For some rows the clone size is stated as once, few or many, or as a class when expanded; others skip it.

DNA: TGTGCCAGCAGACTAGCGGGAGGTGTTAAAAATGAGCAGTTCTTC; CDR3: CASRLAGGVKNEQFF; V: TRBV11-1; J: TRBJ2-1; D: TRBD2; size: many
DNA: TGTGCCAGCAGCCCAGGGGGGCGCGGCTATGGCTACACCTTC; CDR3: CASSPGGRGYGYTF; V: TRBV7-9; J: TRBJ1-2; D: TRBD1; size: .
DNA: TGCAGTGCCCACCTCGACGGCAGGAACAATCAGCCCCAGCATTTT; CDR3: CSAHLDGRNNQPQHF; V: TRBV20-1; J: TRBJ1-5; D: .; size: many
DNA: TGTGCCAGCAGCGCGGACAGGGGGGCCGGGGAGCTGTTTTTT; CDR3: CASSADRGAGELFF; V: TRBV7-9; J: TRBJ2-2; D: TRBD1; size: many
DNA: TGTGCCAGCAGCCCAATAACGAGCTCCTACAATGAGCAGTTCTTC; CDR3: CASSPITSSYNEQFF; V: TRBV7-2; J: TRBJ2-1; D: .; size: many
DNA: TGTGCCAGCAGCTCCGGTACGACTGCGCGAGAGCAGTACTTC; CDR3: CASSSGTTAREQYF; V: TRBV11-3; J: TRBJ2-7; D: .; size: many
DNA: TGCAGCGTTGAACAGGGACAGGGGGGACACAAAAACATTCAGTACTTC; CDR3: CSVEQGQGGHKNIQYF; V: TRBV29-1; J: TRBJ2-4; D: TRBD1; size: medium-sized
DNA: TGTGCCAGCTACGGGGTGCGCACCGGGGAGCTGTTTTTT; CDR3: CASYGVRTGELFF; V: TRBV11-2; J: TRBJ2-2; D: .; size: .
DNA: TGTGCCAGCGGGCGTGAAGGACTGTCGACTGGGGAGCAGTTCTTC; CDR3: CASGREGLSTGEQFF; V: TRBV12-3/TRBV12-4; J: TRBJ2-1; D: .; size: .
DNA: TGTGCCAGCAGCAGGGGACAGGGGATCAATCAGCCCCAGCATTTT; CDR3: CASSRGQGINQPQHF; V: TRBV2; J: TRBJ1-5; D: TRBD1; size: medium-sized
DNA: TGTGCCAGCAGCTTTGGGCCCTACAATGAGCAGTTCTTC; CDR3: CASSFGPYNEQFF; V: TRBV11-2; J: TRBJ2-1; D: .; size: medium-sized
DNA: TGTGCTAGTGGTTTTCGACAGGGGCTAGAGACAGATACGCAGTATTTT; CDR3: CASGFRQGLETDTQYF; V: TRBV12-5; J: TRBJ2-3; D: TRBD1; size: medium-sized